The present T cell receptor beta chain was sequenced within a study of cytomegalovirus exposure and HLA in healthy donors. Study-wide points: The classifier reportedly diagnosed cytomegalovirus status with high specificity and sensitivity.

Turning to this clone: As yet, its antigen is unknown.

The donors comprised healthy bone marrow donors. This PCR relied on a set of 60 Vbeta primers and 13 Jbeta primers. Here immunoSEQ multiplex PCR was the method, and the copy in TCRdb shows in-frame clones only, minus some. This sample has roughly 97,000 clones; approximately 9% occur once, and the top ten carry around 4.9%. The CDR3 is 13 residues long. Per germline, CDR1 SGHTA and CDR2 FQGTGA. Trimming left V 3 bases short and J 3 bases short, with 7 bases between. The specimen sequenced was PBMCs. The chain combines TRBV7-3 with TRBJ2-3; maybe TRBD2 (6 bases). The receptor was isolated from a man aged 50 to 59 in good health and CMV-seropositive. In nucleotides, the CDR3 is TGTGCCAGCAGCTTGGAGGGGACAGATACGCAGTATTTT. It yields the protein CASSLEGTDTQYF.